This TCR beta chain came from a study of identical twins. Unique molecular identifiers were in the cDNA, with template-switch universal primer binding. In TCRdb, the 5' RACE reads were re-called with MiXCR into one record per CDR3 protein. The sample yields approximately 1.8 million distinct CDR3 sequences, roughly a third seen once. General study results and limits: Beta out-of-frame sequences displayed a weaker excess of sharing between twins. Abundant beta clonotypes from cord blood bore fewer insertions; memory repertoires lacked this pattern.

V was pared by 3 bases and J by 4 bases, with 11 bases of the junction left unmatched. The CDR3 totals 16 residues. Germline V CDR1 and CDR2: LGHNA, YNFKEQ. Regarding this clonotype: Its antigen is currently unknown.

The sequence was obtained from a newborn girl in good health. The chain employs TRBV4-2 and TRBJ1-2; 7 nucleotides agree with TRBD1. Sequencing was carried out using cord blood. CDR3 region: CASSHRDSTFSYGYTF. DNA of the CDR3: TGTGCCAGCAGCCACCGGGACAGCACCTTTTCCTATGGCTACACCTTC.